The clone carrying this T cell receptor (beta chain) was detected many times. Its antigen is not known. There are 17 residues in the CDR3. After removal of 7 bases from V and 1 base from J, the junction contained 13 bases not matched to a gene. Germline CDR1 and CDR2: SNHLY and FYNNEI. The data were taken from a study of T cells in Graves' hyperthyroidism and ophthalmopathy. Overall study findings and caveats: Blood also showed most of the thyroid clonotypes that were expanded above 0.001.

From RNA transcripts, TCR beta CDR3 regions were amplified. When the TCR CDR3 underwent first-round RT-PCR, the HTBI primer set was used. One entry per CDR3 protein, called by TCRdb with MiXCR from the multiplex PCR reads. The table lists some 350,000 distinct CDR3 sequences, roughly 13% of them singletons. Among ophthalmopathy patients, the Clinical Activity Score reached at least 3, the NOSPECS grade reached at least 4, and duration remained under 3 months. Clinicians diagnosed patients from clinical symptoms, serum thyroxine and TRAb, thyroid ultrasound and orbital computed tomography. The sequenced material came from blood. The rearrangement links TRBV2 to TRBJ1-3, with 7 bases fitting TRBD1. This TCR came from a middle-aged woman with Graves' ophthalmopathy. The CDR3 DNA reads TGTGCCAGCAAGGACCGGGCAGGGGGGAGATCTGGAAACACCATATATTTT. This encodes CASKDRAGGRSGNTIYF.